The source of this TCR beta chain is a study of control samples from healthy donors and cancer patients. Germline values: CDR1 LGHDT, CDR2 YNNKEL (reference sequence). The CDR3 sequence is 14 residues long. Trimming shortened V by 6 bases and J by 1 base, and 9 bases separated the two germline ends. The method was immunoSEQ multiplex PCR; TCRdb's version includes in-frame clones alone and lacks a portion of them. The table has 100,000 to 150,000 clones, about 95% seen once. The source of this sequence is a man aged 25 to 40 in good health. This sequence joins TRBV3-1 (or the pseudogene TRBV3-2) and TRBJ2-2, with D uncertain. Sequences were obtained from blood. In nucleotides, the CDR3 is TGTGCCAGCAGGTTCAAGGGGAACACCGGGGAGCTGTTTTTT. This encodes CASRFKGNTGELFF.